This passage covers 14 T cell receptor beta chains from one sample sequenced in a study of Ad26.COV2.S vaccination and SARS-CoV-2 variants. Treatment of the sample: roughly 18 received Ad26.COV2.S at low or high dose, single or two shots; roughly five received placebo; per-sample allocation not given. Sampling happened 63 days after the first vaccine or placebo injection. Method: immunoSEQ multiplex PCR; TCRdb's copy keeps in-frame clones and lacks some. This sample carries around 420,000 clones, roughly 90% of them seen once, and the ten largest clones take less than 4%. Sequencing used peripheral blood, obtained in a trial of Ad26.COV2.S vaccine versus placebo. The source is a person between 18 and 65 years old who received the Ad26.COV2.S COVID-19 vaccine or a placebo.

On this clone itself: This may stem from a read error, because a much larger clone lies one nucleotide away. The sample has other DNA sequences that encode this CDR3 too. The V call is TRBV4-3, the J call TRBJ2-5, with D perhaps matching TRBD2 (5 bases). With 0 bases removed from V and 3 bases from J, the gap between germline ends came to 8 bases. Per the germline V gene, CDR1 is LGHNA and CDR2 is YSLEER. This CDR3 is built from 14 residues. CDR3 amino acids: CASSQDLGEETQYF. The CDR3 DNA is TGCGCCAGCAGCCAAGATCTCGGGGAAGAGACCCAGTACTTC.

CDR3 DNA sequence: TGTGCCAGCAGCCCTAGGGAGGGGTATAATTCACCCCTCCACTTT. Protein product: CASSPREGYNSPLHF. The rearrangement links TRBV3-1 (or the pseudogene TRBV3-2) to TRBJ1-6, with a tentative D call TRBD1 (5 bases). V was pared by 4 bases and J by 4 bases, with 11 bases between. This CDR3 region has 15 residues. From germline, CDR1 is LGHDT and CDR2 YNNKEL (reference sequence).

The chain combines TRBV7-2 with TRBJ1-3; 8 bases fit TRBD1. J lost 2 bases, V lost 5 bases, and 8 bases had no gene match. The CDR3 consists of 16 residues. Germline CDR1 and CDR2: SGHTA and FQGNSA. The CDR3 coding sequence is TGTGCCAGCAGCCTCTGGGACAGGTCGGCTGGAAACACCATATATTTT. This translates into CASSLWDRSAGNTIYF. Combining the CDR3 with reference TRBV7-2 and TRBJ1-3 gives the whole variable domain GAGVSQSPSNKVTEKGKDVELRCDPISGHTALYWYRQSLGQGLEFLIYFQGNSAPDKSGLPSDRFSAERTGGSVSTLTIQRTQQEDSAVYLCASSLWDRSAGNTIYFGEGSWLTVV.

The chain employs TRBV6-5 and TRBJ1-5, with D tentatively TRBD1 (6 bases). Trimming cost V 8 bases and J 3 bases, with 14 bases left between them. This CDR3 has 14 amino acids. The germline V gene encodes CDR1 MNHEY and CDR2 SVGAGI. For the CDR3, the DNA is TGTGCCAGCGGACGAGGACAGAACAATCAGCCCCAGCATTTT. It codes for CASGRGQNNQPQHF.

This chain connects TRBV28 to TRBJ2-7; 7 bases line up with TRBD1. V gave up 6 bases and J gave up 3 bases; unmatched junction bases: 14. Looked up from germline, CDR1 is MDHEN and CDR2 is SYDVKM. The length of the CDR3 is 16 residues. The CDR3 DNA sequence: TGTGCCAGCAGCCGGGAAGAGACAGGGACCGTCTACGAGCAGTACTTC. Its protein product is CASSREETGTVYEQYF.

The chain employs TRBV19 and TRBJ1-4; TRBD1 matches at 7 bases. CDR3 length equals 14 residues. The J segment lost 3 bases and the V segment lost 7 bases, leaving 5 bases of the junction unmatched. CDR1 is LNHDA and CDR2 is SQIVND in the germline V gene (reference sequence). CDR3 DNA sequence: TGTGCCAGTACCTACAGGGGTTCTAATGAAAAACTGTTTTTT. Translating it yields CASTYRGSNEKLFF.

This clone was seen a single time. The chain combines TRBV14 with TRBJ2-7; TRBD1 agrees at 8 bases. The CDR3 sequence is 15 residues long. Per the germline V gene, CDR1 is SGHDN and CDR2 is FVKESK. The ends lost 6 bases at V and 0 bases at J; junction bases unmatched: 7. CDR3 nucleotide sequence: TGTGCCAGCAGGCGACAGGGGTCAAGCTCCTACGAGCAGTACTTC. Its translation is CASRRQGSSSYEQYF.

Here the CDR3 DNA reads TGCAGCGTTGGGGTTCCCGGGACAGGGACTTTCGGGGAGCTGTTTTTT. It encodes CSVGVPGTGTFGELFF. The gene calls are TRBV29-1 and TRBJ2-2; 9 bases match TRBD1. The CDR3 runs to 16 residues. Trimming cost V 4 bases and J 7 bases; bases outside gene matches: 13. Per germline, CDR1 SQVTM and CDR2 ANQGSEA.

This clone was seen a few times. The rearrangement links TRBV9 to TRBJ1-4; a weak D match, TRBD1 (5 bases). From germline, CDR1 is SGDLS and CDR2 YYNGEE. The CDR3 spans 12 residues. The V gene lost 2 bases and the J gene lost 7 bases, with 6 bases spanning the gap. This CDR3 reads CASSVQGEKLFF. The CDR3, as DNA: TGTGCCAGCAGCGTCCAGGGTGAAAAACTGTTTTTT.

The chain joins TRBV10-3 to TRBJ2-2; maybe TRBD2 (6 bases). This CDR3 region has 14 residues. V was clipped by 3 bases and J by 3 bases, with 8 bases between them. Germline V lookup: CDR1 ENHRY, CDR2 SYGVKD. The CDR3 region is CAISDPGDTGELFF. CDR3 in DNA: TGTGCCATCAGTGATCCGGGGGACACCGGGGAGCTGTTTTTT.

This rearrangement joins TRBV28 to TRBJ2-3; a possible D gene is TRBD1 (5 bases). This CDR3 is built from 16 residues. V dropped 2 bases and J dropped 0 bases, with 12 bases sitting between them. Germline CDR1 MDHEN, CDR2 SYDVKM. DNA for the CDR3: TGTGCCAGCAGTTTACTTAGACAGCCAAGCACAGATACGCAGTATTTT. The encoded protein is CASSLLRQPSTDTQYF. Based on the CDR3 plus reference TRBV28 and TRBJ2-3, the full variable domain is DVKVTQSSRYLVKRTGEKVFLECVQDMDHENMFWYRQDPGLGLRLIYFSYDVKMKEKGDIPEGYSVSREKKERFSLILESASTNQTSMYLCASSLLRQPSTDTQYFGPGTRLTVL.

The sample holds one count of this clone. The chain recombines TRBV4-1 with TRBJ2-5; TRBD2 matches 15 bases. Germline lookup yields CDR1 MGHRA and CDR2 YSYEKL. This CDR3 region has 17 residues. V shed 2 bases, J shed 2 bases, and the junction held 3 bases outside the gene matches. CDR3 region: CASSQIGLAGGQETQYF. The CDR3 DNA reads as TGCGCCAGCAGCCAAATCGGACTAGCGGGGGGGCAAGAGACCCAGTACTTC.

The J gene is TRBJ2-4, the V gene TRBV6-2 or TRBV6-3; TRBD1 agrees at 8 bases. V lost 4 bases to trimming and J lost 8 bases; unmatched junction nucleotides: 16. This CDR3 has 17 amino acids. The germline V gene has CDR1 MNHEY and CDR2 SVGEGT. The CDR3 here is CASSFQFRDRTEDIQYF. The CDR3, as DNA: TGTGCCAGCAGTTTCCAGTTTCGGGACAGGACTGAAGACATTCAGTACTTC.

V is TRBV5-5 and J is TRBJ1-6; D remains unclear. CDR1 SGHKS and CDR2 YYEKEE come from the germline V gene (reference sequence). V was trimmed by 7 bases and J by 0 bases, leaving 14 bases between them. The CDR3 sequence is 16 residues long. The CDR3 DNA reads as TGTGCCAGCGCCTCGTTGGTCAGCTCCTATAATTCACCCCTCCACTTT. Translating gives CASASLVSSYNSPLHF.